This TCR beta chain was recovered during a study of regulatory T cells in long-lasting Graves disease. Both iRepertoire HTBI primers and Arm-PCR of CDR3 regions were used to build the TCR beta libraries. Via MiXCR, TCRdb re-called the multiplex PCR reads, giving one row per CDR3 protein. The table lists approximately 470,000 distinct CDR3 sequences, more than 20% of them singletons, with under 9% in the top ten. The time point here: persistent/refractory GD, antithyroid drugs over 5 years with positive TRAb. RNA from PBMCs was the source of the TCR library. This CDR3 is 13 amino acids long. With 3 bases removed from V and 6 bases from J, the gap between germline ends came to 8 bases. Germline CDR1 is LNHDA and CDR2 is SQIVND (reference sequence).

The sequence derives from a female donor with Graves disease. The V and J genes are TRBV19 and TRBJ2-2; D is unclear. The sequencing here drew on peripheral blood mononuclear cells (PBMCs), taken when the disease was refractory, from a patient treated with antithyroid drugs. The DNA of the CDR3 is TGTGCCAGTAGTATCGTAGGTCCCGGGGAGCTGTTTTTT. This gives the protein CASSIVGPGELFF. Combining the CDR3 with reference TRBV19 and TRBJ2-2 gives the whole variable domain DGGITQSPKYLFRKEGQNVTLSCEQNLNHDAMYWYRQDPGQGLRLIYYSQIVNDFQKGDIAEGYSVSREKKESFPLTVTSAQKNPTAFYLCASSIVGPGELFFGEGSRLTVL.